The 9 T cell receptor beta chains below all came from one sample that was sequenced in a study of T cell repertoires in cytomegalovirus infection. Their specific antigens are unknown. TCRdb reprocessed the reads via MiXCR and lists one record per CDR3 protein. The sample lists 26,000 or so distinct CDR3 sequences; about 20% were seen once. This material consisted of CD8+ T cells from cultured PBMCs, taken from culture after CMV antigen stimulation. The receptors derive from a human donor in good health (CMV status not recorded). Some clones in this sample may be carry-over from other donors' samples.

Many counts were recorded for this clonotype. The genes are TRBV29-1 and TRBJ1-1, with 9 bases lining up with TRBD1. This CDR3 is 14 amino acids long. With V trimmed by 2 bases and J by 7 bases, 8 bases remained unmatched. The germline CDR1 and CDR2 sequences are SQVTM and ANQGSEA. The CDR3 region is CSVELYGTGSEAFF. The CDR3 coding sequence is TGCAGCGTTGAACTATACGGGACAGGGAGTGAAGCTTTCTTT.

This sequence joins TRBV11-2 and TRBJ2-7; TRBD2 might be the D (5 bases). Trimming took off 8 bases at V and 4 bases at J, with 12 bases between the two ends. CDR1 and CDR2 (germline): SGHAT, FQNNGV. The CDR3 is made up of 12 amino acids. The CDR3 sequence: CASSPGVYEQYF. CDR3 nucleotide sequence: TGTGCCAGCTCCCCCGGGGTTTACGAGCAGTACTTC. Complete variable domain (other parts from reference TRBV11-2 and TRBJ2-7): EAGVAQSPRYKIIEKRQSVAFWCNPISGHATLYWYQQILGQGPKLLIQFQNNGVVDDSQLPKDRFSAERLKGVDSTLKIQPAKLEDSAVYLCASSPGVYEQYFGPGTRLTVT.

This clonotype was observed a handful of times. The chain uses TRBV6-5 and TRBJ1-5, with TRBD1 matching over 7 bases. After removal of 6 bases from V and 1 base from J, the junction contained 3 bases not matched to a gene. The CDR3 contains 14 residues. The germline V gene encodes CDR1 MNHEY and CDR2 SVGAGI. CDR3 loop: CASSSGQSNQPQHF. The DNA for the CDR3 is TGTGCCAGCAGCTCGGGACAGAGCAATCAGCCCCAGCATTTT.

In its sample, this clonotype was seen a few times. The chain is built from TRBV6-2 or TRBV6-3 and TRBJ2-2; possibly TRBD1 for D (5 bases). Germline assignment: CDR1 MNHEY and CDR2 SVGEGT. This CDR3 has 15 residues. Trimming removed 11 bases at V and 6 bases at J, with 22 bases between. The CDR3 DNA follows: TGTGCCGTGAAGGGGCTAAAATCTAGTCCCGGGGAGCTGTTTTTT. Encoded protein: CAVKGLKSSPGELFF.

This clonotype was detected a few times. The V call is TRBV27, the J call TRBJ2-7; the match to TRBD2 covers 9 bases. The V gene's germline CDR1 is MNHEY and CDR2 SMNVEV (reference sequence). This CDR3 is built from 14 residues. V shed 6 bases, J shed 13 bases, and the junction held 16 bases outside the gene matches. The CDR3 reads CASSPIGLAGGDYF. The CDR3 DNA reads TGTGCCAGCAGCCCGATAGGACTTGCGGGGGGGGATTACTTC.

The chain has TRBV5-4 and TRBJ2-7; D uncertain. Trimming stripped 3 bases from V and 5 bases from J, with 12 bases between. This CDR3 comprises 13 residues. Germline CDR1 is SGHNT and CDR2 is YYREEE (reference sequence). Here the CDR3 DNA reads TGTGCCAGCAGCTCGATCTCGGTCCACGAGCAGTACTTC. Amino acid sequence: CASSSISVHEQYF.

The chain links TRBV2 to TRBJ2-2; weak D call: TRBD1 (5 bases). CDR3 length: 10 amino acids. V was cut by 7 bases and J by 9 bases, with 6 bases left in between. Per the germline V gene, CDR1 is SNHLY and CDR2 is FYNNEI. The CDR3, as DNA: TGTGCCAGCAAGGGGTGGGAGCTGTTTTTT. Protein: CASKGWELFF.

V and J are TRBV7-6 and TRBJ1-2; 9 bases are shared with TRBD1. Germline loops: CDR1 SGHVS, CDR2 FNYEAQ. With 5 bases clipped from V and 8 bases from J, the junction kept 9 bases outside the gene matches. The CDR3 is 14 residues long. This chain's CDR3 is CASSPYRGQEGYTF. CDR3 DNA sequence: TGTGCCAGCAGCCCCTACAGGGGGCAGGAGGGCTACACCTTC.

The chain employs TRBV7-3 and TRBJ1-1, with D unresolved. Germline V gene lookup returns CDR1 SGHTA and CDR2 FQGTGA. The ends were cut back, 1 base at V and 4 bases at J, with 10 bases in the middle. This CDR3 is built from 14 residues. CDR3 sequence reads: CASSLRAGSTEAFF. In DNA form, the CDR3 reads TGTGCCAGCAGCTTAAGGGCAGGCAGCACTGAAGCTTTCTTT. Supplemented by reference TRBV7-3 and TRBJ1-1, the full variable domain reads GAGVSQTPSNKVTEKGKYVELRCDPISGHTALYWYRQSLGQGPEFLIYFQGTGAADDSGLPNDRFFAVRPEGSVSTLKIQRTERGDSAVYLCASSLRAGSTEAFFGQGTRLTVV.